Below, one T cell receptor beta chain is given with its context. This CDR3 has 15 amino acids. Germline loops: CDR1 SGHAT, CDR2 FQNNGV. V lost 1 base and J lost 5, with 12 bases in between. This sample was taken from a study of response to subunit inactivated influenza vaccine. TCRdb analysed the RT-PCR reads with MiXCR anew, one entry per CDR3 protein. Of some 540,000 distinct CDR3 sequences in the sample, 20% to 25% were seen once. This same sample was also part of a study on T cells expressing NK-cell markers. In that study: Libraries used 5'RACE template switching adding universal primer site and UMIs. In the group of eight sequenced donors, seven were HCMV-seropositive and one was seronegative. The leading position in the CD3+CD56-NKG2C+ fraction of a handful of donors also went to these clonotypes. Whether expanded NKG2C-expressing T cell clones recognize HCMV is unknown.

The material sequenced was CD4+ T cells sorted from PBMCs, taken approximately 12 days after vaccination. The origin of this receptor is a middle-aged man who received an inactivated influenza vaccine. The chain carries TRBV11-2 and TRBJ2-1; the D is unclear. CDR3 sequence (DNA): TGTGCCAGCAGCTTAGTTCGCAGCCCAAACAATGAGCAGTTCTTC. Its protein is CASSLVRSPNNEQFF.